This T cell receptor (beta chain) was retrieved from a study of blood T cell repertoires in COVID-19. Seattle patient enrollment occurred during active infection, with longitudinal follow-up thereafter. V shed 1 base and J 7 bases; nucleotides not matched to a gene: 2. Germline V gene data show CDR1 as SEHNR and CDR2 as FQNEAQ (reference sequence). The CDR3 runs 13 residues. This table comes from immunoSEQ multiplex PCR, and its TCRdb copy is limited to in-frame clones, with some not included. Of about 200,000 clones in the sample, around four fifths were seen once. This clonotype was sampled from a man in his 60s with COVID-19, enrolled during active disease. The chain combines TRBV7-9 with TRBJ1-2; TRBD1 matches at 8 bases. The material sequenced was peripheral blood. In DNA form, the CDR3 reads TGTGCCAGCAGCTTAGGGACAGGGACTGGCTACACCTTC. It codes for CASSLGTGTGYTF. Based on the CDR3 plus reference TRBV7-9 and TRBJ1-2, the full variable domain is DTGVSQNPRHKITKRGQNVTFRCDPISEHNRLYWYRQTLGQGPEFLTYFQNEAQLEKSRLLSDRFSAERPKGSFSTLEIQRTEQGDSAMYLCASSLGTGTGYTFGSGTRLTVV.